This T cell receptor (beta chain) was observed in a study of T cell repertoires in cytomegalovirus infection. The overall study: Evidence of both CMV infection and a matching HLA type came from public TCR beta signatures.

This clonotype was observed a few times. As yet, its antigen is unknown. Notes on the study in general: Pooled public TCR beta family frequency picked out CMV carriers with the relevant HLA. The ex vivo response was dominated by HLA-C-restricted CMV-specific TCR beta clonotypes.

TCRdb passed the reads through MiXCR, listing each CDR3 protein once. The data show 800,000 to 950,000 distinct CDR3 sequences, approximately 32% seen once. This specimen was cultured CD8+ T cells from PBMCs, taken from culture after CMV antigen stimulation. The receptor comes from a human donor in good health (CMV status not recorded). Some clones in this sample may be carry-over from other donors' samples.

The CDR3 reads CASSVWGHAGGYTF. CDR3 coding DNA: TGTGCCAGCAGCGTCTGGGGACACGCCGGGGGCTACACCTTC. This sequence joins TRBV9 and TRBJ1-2; a possible D gene is TRBD1 (6 bases). The germline CDR1 and CDR2 sequences are SGDLS and YYNGEE. Deletions cut 2 bases from V and 8 bases from J, with 16 bases between. The CDR3 sequence is 14 residues long.